A single sample gave rise to the 22 T cell receptor beta chains below, sequenced in a study of T cells in Graves' hyperthyroidism and ophthalmopathy. Amplification targeted TCR beta CDR3 regions from RNA transcripts. Initially, a first-round RT-PCR of the TCR CDR3 employed the HTBI primer set. TCRdb fed the multiplex PCR reads into MiXCR, producing one record per CDR3 protein. The repertoire has hundreds of thousands of distinct CDR3 sequences, roughly 14% of them found once; the top ten carry about 12%. The sequenced material came from blood. All receptors derive from a young man with Graves' ophthalmopathy.

J is TRBJ2-5 and V is TRBV6-5, with 11 nucleotides matching TRBD1. V lost 1 base to trimming and J lost 5 bases; unmatched junction nucleotides: 9. CDR1 MNHEY and CDR2 SVGAGI come from the germline V gene. This CDR3 comprises 17 residues. The CDR3 bases are TGTGCCAGCAGTTACTTTCGTGTAGGACAGGGGGCGGAGACCCAGTACTTC. Amino acids: CASSYFRVGQGAETQYF.

This clonotype was observed at least ten times. The chain couples TRBV11-1 to TRBJ2-5, with D tentatively TRBD1 or TRBD2 (5 bases each). The CDR3 is made up of 12 amino acids. Germline loops: CDR1 SGHAT, CDR2 FQDESV (reference sequence). Trimming removed 5 bases from V and 5 bases from J, with 9 bases in between. The CDR3 loop reads CASSHEGETQYF. CDR3 coding DNA: TGTGCCAGCAGCCACGAGGGGGAGACCCAGTACTTC.

This clonotype came up a few times. The V and J genes are TRBV7-9 and TRBJ1-2; unclear D gene. V was shortened by 8 bases and J by 7 bases, with 17 bases between the two germline ends. This CDR3 contains 13 residues. Germline CDR1 reads SEHNR; CDR2 reads FQNEAQ (reference sequence). The CDR3 region has the DNA TGTGCCAGCTTTGACCCGAGGTGGCCTGGCTACACCTTC. This gives the protein CASFDPRWPGYTF. The whole variable domain, remainder taken from reference TRBV7-9 and TRBJ1-2, is DTGVSQNPRHKITKRGQNVTFRCDPISEHNRLYWYRQTLGQGPEFLTYFQNEAQLEKSRLLSDRFSAERPKGSFSTLEIQRTEQGDSAMYLCASFDPRWPGYTFGSGTRLTVV.

Many counts were recorded for this clonotype. A read error may account for a junction end that differs from germline. This chain joins TRBV7-3 and TRBJ2-1; 10 nucleotides align to TRBD2. CDR3 length equals 15 residues. Germline CDR1 SGHTA, CDR2 FQGTGA. CDR3 DNA sequence: TGTGCCAGCAGCATAACTAGCGGGACGCACAATGAGCAGTTCTTC. Its translation: CASSITSGTHNEQFF. The full variable domain, with the rest looked up from reference TRBV7-3 and TRBJ2-1, is GAGVSQTPSNKVTEKGKYVELRCDPISGHTALYWYRQSLGQGPEFLIYFQGTGAADDSGLPNDRFFAVRPEGSVSTLKIQRTERGDSAVYLCASSITSGTHNEQFFGPGTRLTVL.

This clonotype was found many times. V gene TRBV2 combines with J gene TRBJ2-5; D is ambiguous. The germline V and J ends were trimmed by 10 bases and 1 base, with 13 bases remaining between them. This CDR3 has 13 amino acids. The germline CDR1 and CDR2 sequences are SNHLY and FYNNEI. The chain's CDR3 is CATPPPGQETQYF. CDR3 in DNA: TGTGCCACCCCTCCGCCCGGCCAAGAGACCCAGTACTTC. Based on the CDR3 plus reference TRBV2 and TRBJ2-5, the full variable domain is EPEVTQTPSHQVTQMGQEVILRCVPISNHLYFYWYRQILGQKVEFLVSFYNNEISEKSEIFDDQFSVERPDGSNFTLKIRSTKLEDSAMYFCATPPPGQETQYFGPGTRLLVL.

This clonotype was seen at least ten times. The V gene is TRBV10-3, the J gene TRBJ2-7; D perhaps matches TRBD1 (6 bases). This CDR3 is built from 13 residues. The germline V and J ends were trimmed by 0 bases and 3 bases, with 6 bases remaining between them. CDR1 is ENHRY and CDR2 is SYGVKD in the germline V gene. The CDR3 loop is CAISESGGYEQYF. Here the CDR3 DNA reads TGTGCCATCAGTGAGTCAGGGGGCTACGAGCAGTACTTC.

This clonotype was counted many times. V and J are TRBV12-3 or TRBV12-4 and TRBJ1-2, with D uncertain. V was trimmed by 7 bases and J by 7 bases, leaving 19 bases between them. The CDR3 has 14 residues. DNA of the CDR3: TGTGCCAGCACGGCGTTCCCCTCCCCTAGTGGCTACACCTTC. It codes for CASTAFPSPSGYTF.

In its sample, this clonotype was seen a few times. The DNA for the CDR3 is TGCGCCAGCAGCTTGGACCGGACGCCCTGGGGCACTGAAGCTTTCTTT. It encodes CASSLDRTPWGTEAFF. The chain couples TRBV5-1 to TRBJ1-1, with no clear D. V gave up 0 bases and J gave up 4 bases, with 16 bases separating them. The CDR3 is 16 amino acids. Germline V CDR1 and CDR2: SGHRS, YFSETQ.

There are many counts of this clonotype. The V call is TRBV27, the J call TRBJ2-1; TRBD2 aligns across 9 bases. CDR3 size: 16 residues. V gave up 5 bases and J gave up 7 bases; unmatched junction bases: 12. Germline V gene sequence: CDR1 MNHEY, CDR2 SMNVEV (reference sequence). The CDR3 DNA reads TGTGCCAGCAGTGATGCTGGCTCGCGGGGGGGTAATGAGCAGTTCTTC. This codes for CASSDAGSRGGNEQFF.

This clonotype has at least ten counts. The chain recombines TRBV5-1 with TRBJ2-3, with a tentative D call TRBD2 (6 bases). The CDR3 runs 13 residues. V lost 4 bases and J lost 8, with 14 bases in between. Germline CDR1 is SGHRS and CDR2 is YFSETQ. DNA for the CDR3: TGCGCCAGCAGCGGGGACTTCGCAGCTACGCAGTATTTT. Translating gives CASSGDFAATQYF.

The CDR3: CASSQEYWGNEQFF. For the CDR3, the DNA is TGTGCCAGCAGCCAAGAATACTGGGGCAATGAGCAGTTCTTC. This sequence joins TRBV14 and TRBJ2-1; D gene uncertain. Germline CDR1 reads SGHDN; CDR2 reads FVKESK. The CDR3 is 14 residues long. Trimming removed 0 bases from V and 6 bases from J, with 9 bases in between.

This clonotype was recorded at least ten times. The chain couples TRBV20-1 to TRBJ2-7; D might be TRBD2 (5 bases). The germline V gene has CDR1 DFQATT and CDR2 SNEGSKA (reference sequence). V dropped 2 bases and J dropped 1 base, with 18 bases sitting between them. This CDR3 contains 16 residues. The CDR3 DNA reads TGCAGTGCTAGAATGGCGGGCCTGTCCCTTTCCTACGAGCAGTACTTC. This codes for CSARMAGLSLSYEQYF.

The rearrangement joins TRBV28 to TRBJ2-7, with TRBD1 matching 8 bases. The germline CDR1 and CDR2 sequences are MDHEN and SYDVKM. Losses at the gene ends were 6 bases for V and 3 bases for J; bases not matched to a gene: 7. The CDR3 is made up of 14 amino acids. The CDR3 is CASRRTGRGYEQYF. The CDR3, as DNA: TGTGCCAGCAGACGGACAGGGCGCGGCTACGAGCAGTACTTC.

This clonotype appeared a few times. This rearrangement joins TRBV7-2 to TRBJ1-6; D ambiguous. Germline V gene lookup returns CDR1 SGHTA and CDR2 FQGNSA. The CDR3 has 14 amino acids. Trimming pared 5 bases from V and 6 bases from J, leaving 11 bases between. The CDR3 loop reads CASSPGSTNSPLHF. The CDR3 DNA is TGTGCCAGCAGCCCCGGGTCAACTAATTCACCCCTCCACTTT.

The chain carries TRBV30 and TRBJ1-5; unclear D gene. The CDR3 has 14 amino acids. V gave up 2 bases and J gave up 9 bases, with 17 bases separating them. Germline assignment: CDR1 GTSNPN and CDR2 SVGIG (reference sequence). CDR3 amino acids: CAWSTTGGRGPQHF. The CDR3 DNA sequence: TGTGCCTGGAGTACTACGGGCGGACGGGGGCCCCAGCATTTT. The full variable domain, rest sourced from reference TRBV30 and TRBJ1-5, is SQTIHQWPATLVQPVGSPLSLECTVEGTSNPNLYWYRQAAGRGLQLLFYSVGIGQISSEVPQNLSASRPQDRQFILSSKKLLLSDSGFYLCAWSTTGGRGPQHFGDGTRLSIL.

The V and J genes are TRBV19 and TRBJ2-5; weak D call: TRBD2 (5 bases). CDR1 and CDR2 (germline): LNHDA, SQIVND (reference sequence). The CDR3 extends over 14 amino acids. Trimming removed 3 bases at V and 2 bases at J, with 10 bases between. The CDR3 DNA follows: TGTGCCAGTAGTATCCGAAGGGAGCAAGAGACCCAGTACTTC. Its translation is CASSIRREQETQYF.

The genes are TRBV24-1 and TRBJ2-7, with D possibly matching TRBD2 (5 bases). The CDR3 has 15 amino acids. Germline CDR1 and CDR2: KGHDR and SFDVKD. Between the trimmed V and J ends, which lost 5 bases and 3 bases, there was a span of 16 bases. The CDR3 DNA reads as TGTGCCACCAGTGCGCCTACTTTAGCGAACTACGAGCAGTACTTC. Translating gives CATSAPTLANYEQYF.

This clonotype came up a few times. The J gene is TRBJ2-4, the V gene TRBV19; 9 nucleotides align to TRBD1. V lost 6 bases, J lost 2 bases, and 5 bases stayed unmatched. The CDR3 length is 15 residues. Germline loops: CDR1 LNHDA, CDR2 SQIVND (reference sequence). CDR3 coding DNA: TGTGCCAGTAGCCCCGGGACAGGGACCAAAAACATTCAGTACTTC. Protein: CASSPGTGTKNIQYF.

This clonotype was seen at least ten times. The chain links TRBV7-2 to TRBJ2-3; D gene unclear. CDR1 is SGHTA, CDR2 FQGNSA, per germline. CDR3 size: 13 residues. The V gene lost 5 bases and the J gene lost 6 bases, with 12 bases spanning the gap. CDR3 in amino acids: CASSGHMTDTQYF. The DNA for the CDR3 is TGTGCCAGCAGCGGTCACATGACGGATACGCAGTATTTT.

This chain joins TRBV27 and TRBJ1-3, with D unclear. This CDR3 has 14 residues. Between the trimmed V and J ends, which lost 6 bases and 1 base, there was a span of 10 bases. Germline CDR1 MNHEY, CDR2 SMNVEV (reference sequence). Written as DNA, the CDR3 is TGTGCCAGCAGCCTAATAGGTTCTGGAAACACCATATATTTT. Its protein is CASSLIGSGNTIYF.

The sample holds a few counts of this clonotype. The genes are TRBV12-3 or TRBV12-4 and TRBJ2-7; D not certain. The CDR3 spans 14 residues. V was trimmed by 5 bases and J by 5 bases, leaving 16 bases between them. CDR3: CASSGRLPLDEQYF. The CDR3 coding sequence is TGTGCCAGCAGTGGCAGGTTACCGTTAGACGAGCAGTACTTC.

This clonotype came up many times. The chain uses TRBV12-3 or TRBV12-4 and TRBJ2-6; no definite D call. Trimming took 2 bases from V and 0 from J, leaving 2 bases between them. The CDR3 is 14 amino acids. The CDR3 here is CASSLLSGANVLTF. For the CDR3, the DNA is TGTGCCAGCAGTTTACTCTCTGGGGCCAACGTCCTGACTTTC.